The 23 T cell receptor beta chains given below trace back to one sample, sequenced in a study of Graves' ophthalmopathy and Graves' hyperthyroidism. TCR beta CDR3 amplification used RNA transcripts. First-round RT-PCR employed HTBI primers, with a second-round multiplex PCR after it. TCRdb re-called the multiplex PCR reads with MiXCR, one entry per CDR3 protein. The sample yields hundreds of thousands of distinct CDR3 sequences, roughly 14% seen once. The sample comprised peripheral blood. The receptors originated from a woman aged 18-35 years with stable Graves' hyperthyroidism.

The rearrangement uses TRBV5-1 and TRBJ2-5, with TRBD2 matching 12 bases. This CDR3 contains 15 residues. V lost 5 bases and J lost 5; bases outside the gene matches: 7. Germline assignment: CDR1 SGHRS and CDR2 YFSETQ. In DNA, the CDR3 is TGCGCCAGCAGACAACGGACTAGCGGGACGGAGACCCAGTACTTC. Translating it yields CASRQRTSGTETQYF.

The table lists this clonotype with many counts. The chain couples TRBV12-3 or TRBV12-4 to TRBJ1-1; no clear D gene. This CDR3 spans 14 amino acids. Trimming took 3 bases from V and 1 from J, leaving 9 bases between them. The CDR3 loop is CASSFSRENTEAFF. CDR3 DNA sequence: TGTGCCAGCAGTTTTTCACGGGAGAACACTGAAGCTTTCTTT.

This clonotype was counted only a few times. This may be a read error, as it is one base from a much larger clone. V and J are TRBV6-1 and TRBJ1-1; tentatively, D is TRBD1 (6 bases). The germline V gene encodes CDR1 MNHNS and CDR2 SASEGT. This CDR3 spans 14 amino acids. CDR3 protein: CASLDPGDNTEACF. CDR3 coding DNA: TGTGCCAGCCTAGATCCAGGGGACAACACTGAAGCTTGCTTT.

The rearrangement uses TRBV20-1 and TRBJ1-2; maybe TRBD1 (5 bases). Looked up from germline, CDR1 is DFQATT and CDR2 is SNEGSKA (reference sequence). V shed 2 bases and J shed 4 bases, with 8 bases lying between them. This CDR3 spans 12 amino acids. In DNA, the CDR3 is TGCAGTGCTAGAAAAGGGGCCTATGGCTACACCTTC. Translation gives CSARKGAYGYTF.

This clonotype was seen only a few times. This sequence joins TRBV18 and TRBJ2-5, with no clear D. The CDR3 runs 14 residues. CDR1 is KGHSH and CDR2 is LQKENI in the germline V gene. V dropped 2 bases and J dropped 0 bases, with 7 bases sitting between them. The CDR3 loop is CASSPVFNQETQYF. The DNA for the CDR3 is TGTGCCAGCTCACCAGTATTCAACCAAGAGACCCAGTACTTC.

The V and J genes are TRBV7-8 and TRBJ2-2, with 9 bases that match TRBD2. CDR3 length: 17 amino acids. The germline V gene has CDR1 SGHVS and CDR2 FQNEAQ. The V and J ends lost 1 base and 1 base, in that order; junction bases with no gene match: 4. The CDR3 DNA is TGTGCCAGCAGCTTAGGGGCTAGCGGGGTGAACACCGGGGAGCTGTTTTTT. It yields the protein CASSLGASGVNTGELFF.

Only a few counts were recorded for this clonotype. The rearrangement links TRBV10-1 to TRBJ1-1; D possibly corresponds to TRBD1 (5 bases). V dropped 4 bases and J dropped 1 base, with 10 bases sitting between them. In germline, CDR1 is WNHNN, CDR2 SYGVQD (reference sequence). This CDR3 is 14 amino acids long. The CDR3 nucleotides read TGCGCCAGCAGTGCTGGGGCTGGGAACACTGAAGCTTTCTTT. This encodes CASSAGAGNTEAFF.

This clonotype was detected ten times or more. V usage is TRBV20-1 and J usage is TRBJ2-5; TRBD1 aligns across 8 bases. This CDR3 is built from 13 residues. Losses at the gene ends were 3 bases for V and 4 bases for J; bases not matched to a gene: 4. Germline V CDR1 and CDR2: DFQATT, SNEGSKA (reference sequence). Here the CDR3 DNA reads TGCAGTGCTAGTGTCAGGGGGCGAGAGACCCAGTACTTC. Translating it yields CSASVRGRETQYF.

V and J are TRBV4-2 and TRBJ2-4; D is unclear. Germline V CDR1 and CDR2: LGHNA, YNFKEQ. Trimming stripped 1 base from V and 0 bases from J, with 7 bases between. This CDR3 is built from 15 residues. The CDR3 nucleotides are TGTGCCAGCAGCCAAGCAGATCTAGCCAAAAACATTCAGTACTTC. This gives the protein CASSQADLAKNIQYF.

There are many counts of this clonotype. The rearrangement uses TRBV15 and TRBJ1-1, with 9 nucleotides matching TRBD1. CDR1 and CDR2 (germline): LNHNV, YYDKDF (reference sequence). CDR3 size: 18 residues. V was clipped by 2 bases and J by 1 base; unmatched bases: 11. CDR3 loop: CATSRTYRDREKNTEAFF. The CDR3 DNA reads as TGTGCCACCAGCAGAACTTACCGGGACAGGGAAAAGAACACTGAAGCTTTCTTT.

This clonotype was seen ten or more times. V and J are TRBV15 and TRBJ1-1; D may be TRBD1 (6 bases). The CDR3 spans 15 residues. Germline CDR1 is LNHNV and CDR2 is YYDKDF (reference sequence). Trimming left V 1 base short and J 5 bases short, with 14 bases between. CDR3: CATSRGTGLVTEAFF. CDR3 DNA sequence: TGTGCCACCAGCAGAGGAACAGGGTTGGTAACTGAAGCTTTCTTT.

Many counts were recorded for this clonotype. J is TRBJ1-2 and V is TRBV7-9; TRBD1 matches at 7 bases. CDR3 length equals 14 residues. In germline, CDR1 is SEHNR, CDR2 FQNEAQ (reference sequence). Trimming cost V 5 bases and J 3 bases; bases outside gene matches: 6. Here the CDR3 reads CASSGDRLDYGYTF. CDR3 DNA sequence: TGTGCCAGCAGCGGGGACAGATTGGACTATGGCTACACCTTC.

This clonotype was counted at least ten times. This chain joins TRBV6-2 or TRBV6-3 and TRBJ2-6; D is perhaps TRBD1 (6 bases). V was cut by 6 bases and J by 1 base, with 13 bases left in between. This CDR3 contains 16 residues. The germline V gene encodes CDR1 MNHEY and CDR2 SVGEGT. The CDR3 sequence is CASSRATGSGANVLTF. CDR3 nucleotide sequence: TGTGCCAGCAGCCGAGCAACAGGGTCTGGGGCCAACGTCCTGACTTTC.

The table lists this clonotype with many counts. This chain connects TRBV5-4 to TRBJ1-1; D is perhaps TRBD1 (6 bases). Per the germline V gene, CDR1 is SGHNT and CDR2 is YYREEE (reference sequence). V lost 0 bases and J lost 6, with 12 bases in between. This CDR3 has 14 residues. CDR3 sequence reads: CASSLVGAKAEAFF. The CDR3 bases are TGTGCCAGCAGCTTGGTGGGGGCGAAGGCTGAAGCTTTCTTT. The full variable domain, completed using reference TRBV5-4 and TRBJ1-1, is ETGVTQSPTHLIKTRGQQVTLRCSSQSGHNTVSWYQQALGQGPQFIFQYYREEENGRGNFPPRFSGLQFPNYSSELNVNALELDDSALYLCASSLVGAKAEAFFGQGTRLTVV.

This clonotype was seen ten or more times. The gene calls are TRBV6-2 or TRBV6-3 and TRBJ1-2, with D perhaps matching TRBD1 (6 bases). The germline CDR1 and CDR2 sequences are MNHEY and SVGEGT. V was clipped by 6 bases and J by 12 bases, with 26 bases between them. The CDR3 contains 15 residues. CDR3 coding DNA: TGTGCCAGCAGACCACTTTCAGGGGCCCACGTGAAGAACACCTTC. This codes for CASRPLSGAHVKNTF.

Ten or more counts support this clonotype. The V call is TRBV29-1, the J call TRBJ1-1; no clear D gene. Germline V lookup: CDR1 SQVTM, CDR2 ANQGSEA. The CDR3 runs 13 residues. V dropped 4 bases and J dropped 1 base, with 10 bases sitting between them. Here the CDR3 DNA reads TGCAGCGTTGGCGAGGACGGGAACACTGAAGCTTTCTTT. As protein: CSVGEDGNTEAFF.

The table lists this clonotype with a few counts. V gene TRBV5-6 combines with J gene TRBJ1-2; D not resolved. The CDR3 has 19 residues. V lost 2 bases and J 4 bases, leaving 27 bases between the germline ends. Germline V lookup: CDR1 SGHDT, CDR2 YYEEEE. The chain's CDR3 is CASSLWLPAPNSGSYGYTF. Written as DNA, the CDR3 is TGTGCCAGCAGCTTATGGCTCCCAGCGCCAAACAGCGGTTCCTATGGCTACACCTTC.

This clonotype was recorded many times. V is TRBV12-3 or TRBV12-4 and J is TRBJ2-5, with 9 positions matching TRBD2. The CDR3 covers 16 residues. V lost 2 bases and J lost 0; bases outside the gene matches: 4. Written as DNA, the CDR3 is TGTGCCAGCAGTTTAAGGCGGGGGGGAAACCAAGAGACCCAGTACTTC. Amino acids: CASSLRRGGNQETQYF.

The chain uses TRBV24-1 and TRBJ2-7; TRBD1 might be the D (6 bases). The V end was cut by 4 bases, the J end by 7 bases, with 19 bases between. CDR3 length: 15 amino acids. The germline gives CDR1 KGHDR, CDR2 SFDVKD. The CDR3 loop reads CATSEPNRERGEQYF. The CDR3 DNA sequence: TGTGCCACCAGTGAGCCAAACAGGGAGAGAGGGGAGCAGTACTTC.

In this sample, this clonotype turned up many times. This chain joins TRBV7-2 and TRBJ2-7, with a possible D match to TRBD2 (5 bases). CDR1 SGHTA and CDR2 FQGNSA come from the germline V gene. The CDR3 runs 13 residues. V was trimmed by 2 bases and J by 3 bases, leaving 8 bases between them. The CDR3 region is CASSLSRDYEQYF. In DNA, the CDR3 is TGTGCCAGCAGCTTAAGTCGGGACTACGAGCAGTACTTC.

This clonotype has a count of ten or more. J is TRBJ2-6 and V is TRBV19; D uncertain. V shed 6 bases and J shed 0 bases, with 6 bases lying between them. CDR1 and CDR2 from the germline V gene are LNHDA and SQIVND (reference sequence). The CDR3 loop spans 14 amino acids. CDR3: CASRISSGANVLTF. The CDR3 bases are TGTGCCAGTAGGATTTCCTCTGGGGCCAACGTCCTGACTTTC.

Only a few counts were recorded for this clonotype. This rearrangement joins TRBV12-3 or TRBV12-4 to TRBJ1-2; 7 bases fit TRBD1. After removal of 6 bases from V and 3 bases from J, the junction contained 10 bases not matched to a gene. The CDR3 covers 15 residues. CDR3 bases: TGTGCCAGCAGGGACAACAGGGGTTCAGACTATGGCTACACCTTC. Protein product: CASRDNRGSDYGYTF.

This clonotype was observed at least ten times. The CDR3 coding sequence is TGCAGTGCTAGAGATCTAACAGGGTTGGGGACTGAAGCTTTCTTT. Its protein product is CSARDLTGLGTEAFF. This rearrangement joins TRBV20-1 to TRBJ1-1; tentative D call: TRBD1 (6 bases). The length of the CDR3 is 15 residues. Per germline, CDR1 DFQATT and CDR2 SNEGSKA (reference sequence). V lost 0 bases, J lost 5 bases, and 16 bases lay in between.